The 32 T cell receptor beta chains below come from one sample, sequenced in a study of blood T cell repertoires in COVID-19. Sequenced by immunoSEQ multiplex PCR; TCRdb stores in-frame clones only, minus some. The sample carries about 310,000 clones, 89% recorded once. What was sequenced was PBMCs or T cells enriched from blood (not recorded which). The source of these receptors is a woman in her 30s who had recovered from COVID-19.

The V call is TRBV21-1, the J call TRBJ2-3; TRBD2 is the table's D call and was not checked against the DNA. TRBV21-1 is a listed pseudogene. CDR3 size: 14 residues. CDR3: CASSEREGTDTQYF. The DNA for the CDR3 is TGTGCCAGCAGCGAGCGGGAAGGCACAGATACGCAGTATTTT.

The chain couples TRBV5-1 to TRBJ2-5, with D possibly being TRBD1 (6 bases). Trimming shortened V by 7 bases and J by 2 bases, and 15 bases separated the two germline ends. Germline loops: CDR1 SGHRS, CDR2 YFSETQ. This CDR3 has 14 amino acids. The CDR3 nucleotides are TGCGCCAGCGGAACCGGGACACCACAAGAGACCCAGTACTTC. Its translation is CASGTGTPQETQYF.

This clone came up a few times. The chain employs TRBV4-2 and TRBJ2-6, with D unresolved. This CDR3 has 18 amino acids. The V gene lost 3 bases and the J gene lost 0 bases, with 15 bases spanning the gap. CDR1 and CDR2 (germline): LGHNA, YNFKEQ. CDR3 amino acids: CASSQAGSSSSGANVLTF. In DNA, the CDR3 is TGTGCCAGCAGCCAGGCCGGGTCTTCTTCCTCTGGGGCCAACGTCCTGACTTTC.

The chain uses TRBV7-9 and TRBJ2-3, with 13 bases matching TRBD2. CDR3 length: 19 residues. The trim removed 3 bases at V and 4 bases at J, leaving 13 bases unmatched. Germline V gene data show CDR1 as SEHNR and CDR2 as FQNEAQ (reference sequence). CDR3 region: CASSFFRTSGRGRPDTQYF. The CDR3 bases are TGTGCCAGCAGCTTCTTCCGGACTAGCGGGAGAGGCCGACCAGATACGCAGTATTTT.

CDR3 coding DNA: TGTGCCAGCACCCTCAGGGGTGGGGGCCCCACAGGCTACACCTTC. Its translation: CASTLRGGGPTGYTF. This sequence joins TRBV9 and TRBJ1-2; perhaps TRBD1 as D (6 bases). The CDR3 totals 15 residues. Trimming took off 6 bases at V and 8 bases at J, with 23 bases between the two ends. Germline CDR1 and CDR2: SGDLS and YYNGEE. Full variable domain (missing parts from reference TRBV9 and TRBJ1-2): DSGVTQTPKHLITATGQRVTLRCSPRSGDLSVYWYQQSLDQGLQFLIQYYNGEERAKGNILERFSAQQFPDLHSELNLSSLELGDSALYFCASTLRGGGPTGYTFGSGTRLTVV.

This sequence joins TRBV4-1 and TRBJ1-5, with a possible D match to TRBD1 (6 bases). Germline CDR1 MGHRA, CDR2 YSYEKL. This CDR3 spans 15 amino acids. V lost 5 bases and J 3 bases, leaving 14 bases between the germline ends. As DNA, the CDR3 is TGCGCCAGCAGCTCCCAGACAGGCTCCAATCAGCCCCAGCATTTT. As protein: CASSSQTGSNQPQHF.

The V and J genes are TRBV21-1 and TRBJ2-7; the table's D call of TRBD2 was not tested on the DNA. TRBV21-1 is designated a pseudogene. The CDR3 extends over 14 amino acids. CDR3 in amino acids: CASSTGLAGAEQYF. The CDR3 region has the DNA TGTGCCAGCAGCACGGGACTAGCGGGAGCCGAGCAGTACTTC.

Written as DNA, the CDR3 is TGTGCCAGCAGTGAAGTGACCCGAGACAGGGGTTTGGGAGGCTACACCTTC. Its translation: CASSEVTRDRGLGGYTF. The V and J genes are TRBV6-1 and TRBJ1-2; TRBD1 agrees at 8 bases. CDR1 and CDR2 from the germline V gene are MNHNS and SASEGT. J lost 8 bases, V lost 1 base, and 15 bases had no gene match. The CDR3 sequence is 17 residues long.

The chain carries TRBV5-4 and TRBJ2-2; tentative D call: TRBD2 (6 bases). The CDR3 extends over 15 amino acids. V lost 0 bases, J lost 2 bases, and 8 bases lay in between. CDR1 and CDR2 from the germline V gene are SGHNT and YYREEE (reference sequence). Written as DNA, the CDR3 is TGTGCCAGCAGCTTGGGTAGCGGAAACACCGGGGAGCTGTTTTTT. Translating it yields CASSLGSGNTGELFF.

The chain has TRBV4-1 and TRBJ2-7, with 10 nucleotides matching TRBD1. J lost 5 bases, V lost 8 bases, and 18 bases had no gene match. Germline V gene data show CDR1 as MGHRA and CDR2 as YSYEKL. This CDR3 has 17 residues. The CDR3: CASAEPRGTGDRDEQYF. The CDR3 DNA is TGCGCCAGCGCCGAACCCCGAGGGACAGGGGATAGGGACGAGCAGTACTTC.

The chain links TRBV6-1 to TRBJ1-6; TRBD1 matches 10 bases. This CDR3 is 18 amino acids long. V lost 4 bases and J lost 11; bases outside the gene matches: 17. The germline V gene encodes CDR1 MNHNS and CDR2 SASEGT. The DNA for the CDR3 is TGTGCCAGCAGTGCGGGACGACAGGGGGCGTTTTTATTGACACCCCTCCACTTT. It codes for CASSAGRQGAFLLTPLHF.

The CDR3 bases are TGTGCCAGCTACCGGGACAGAACCTACAATGAGCAGTTCTTC. Amino acids: CASYRDRTYNEQFF. The gene calls are TRBV27 and TRBJ2-1, with 7 positions matching TRBD1. The V segment lost 8 bases and the J segment 2 bases; nucleotides outside the gene matches: 6. The CDR3 contains 14 residues. The germline V gene has CDR1 MNHEY and CDR2 SMNVEV (reference sequence).

The table lists this clone with a count of one. The V gene is TRBV27, the J gene TRBJ2-5; 7 bases agree with TRBD1. The junction had 8 bases not matched to a gene; V was cut back by 10 bases and J by 0 bases. Germline lookup yields CDR1 MNHEY and CDR2 SMNVEV (reference sequence). The CDR3 consists of 14 residues. The CDR3 protein is CAIGQGGDQETQYF. CDR3 bases: TGTGCCATCGGACAAGGGGGCGACCAAGAGACCCAGTACTTC.

The chain carries TRBV24-1 and TRBJ2-3; TRBD1 is a possible D gene (6 bases). CDR3 length: 15 amino acids. V lost 5 bases and J 6 bases, leaving 17 bases between the germline ends. CDR1 is KGHDR, CDR2 SFDVKD, per germline. The CDR3 DNA reads as TGTGCCACCAGTGGGGGGCCTGGAACAAGGGATACGCAGTATTTT. This encodes CATSGGPGTRDTQYF.

The chain carries TRBV9 and TRBJ1-6, with 7 positions matching TRBD1. Germline V gene sequence: CDR1 SGDLS, CDR2 YYNGEE. V dropped 4 bases and J dropped 0; count of bases not matched to a gene: 7. There are 17 residues in the CDR3. CDR3 nucleotides: TGTGCCAGCAGCCCCCCTGGGGACAGCTCCTATAATTCACCCCTCCACTTT. This codes for CASSPPGDSSYNSPLHF. Using reference TRBV9 and TRBJ1-6 for the parts outside the CDR3, the full variable domain is DSGVTQTPKHLITATGQRVTLRCSPRSGDLSVYWYQQSLDQGLQFLIQYYNGEERAKGNILERFSAQQFPDLHSELNLSSLELGDSALYFCASSPPGDSSYNSPLHFGNGTRLTVT.

The J gene is TRBJ2-7, the V gene TRBV6-4, with TRBD2 identical over 8 bases. V was pared by 4 bases and J by 5 bases, with 16 bases of the junction left unmatched. The CDR3 extends over 17 amino acids. Germline V gene lookup returns CDR1 MRHNA and CDR2 SNTAGT. CDR3 in DNA: TGTGCCAGCAGTGCCTCGGAGATAGCGGGACCTTGGCACGAGCAGTACTTC. Its translation is CASSASEIAGPWHEQYF.

The chain combines TRBV4-3 with TRBJ1-2; D is unresolved. CDR1 is LGHNA and CDR2 is YSLEER in the germline V gene. Trimming cost V 4 bases and J 3 bases, with 12 bases left between them. CDR3 length equals 14 residues. CDR3 protein: CASSLRNEDYGYTF. The CDR3, as DNA: TGCGCCAGCAGCCTACGAAACGAGGACTATGGCTACACCTTC.

V and J are TRBV6-6 and TRBJ2-7, with 9 bases fitting TRBD1. The CDR3 length is 14 residues. Per the germline V gene, CDR1 is MNHNY and CDR2 is SVGAGI (reference sequence). V shed 6 bases, J shed 3 bases, and the junction held 6 bases outside the gene matches. The DNA for the CDR3 is TGTGCCAGCAGACTAGACAGGGGGATCTACGAGCAGTACTTC. This encodes CASRLDRGIYEQYF.

The chain uses TRBV7-9 and TRBJ2-1; D is unresolved. Looked up from germline, CDR1 is SEHNR and CDR2 is FQNEAQ (reference sequence). Deletions cut 4 bases from V and 7 bases from J, with 8 bases between. This CDR3 region has 12 residues. For the CDR3, the DNA is TGTGCCAGCAGCTCGTCTAGAAATGAGCAGTTCTTC. Its protein product is CASSSSRNEQFF.

The table lists this clone with a count of one. J is TRBJ2-3 and V is TRBV6-4; D perhaps matches TRBD2 (5 bases). The CDR3 sequence is 15 residues long. Between the trimmed V and J ends, which lost 0 bases and 1 base, there was a span of 8 bases. CDR1 is MRHNA, CDR2 SNTAGT, per germline. CDR3 coding DNA: TGTGCCAGCAGTGACTCCCGGGAAGGCACAGATACGCAGTATTTT. Its protein product is CASSDSREGTDTQYF.

This sequence joins TRBV5-1 and TRBJ2-7, with D possibly matching TRBD2 (6 bases). There are 16 residues in the CDR3. The V end lost 3 bases, the J end lost 0 bases, and 16 bases lay between the germline ends. CDR1 is SGHRS and CDR2 is YFSETQ in the germline V gene. Here the CDR3 reads CASSWAGTGFSYEQYF. As DNA, the CDR3 is TGCGCCAGCAGCTGGGCGGGAACAGGATTCTCCTACGAGCAGTACTTC.

The rearrangement links TRBV29-1 to TRBJ2-2; 11 nucleotides line up with TRBD2. The germline gives CDR1 SQVTM, CDR2 ANQGSEA. This CDR3 contains 15 residues. Germline trimming cut 4 bases from V and 3 bases from J; bases unmatched to any gene: 4. The CDR3 DNA is TGCAGCGTTGCCCAACTAGCGGGAGACACCGGGGAGCTGTTTTTT. Translating it yields CSVAQLAGDTGELFF.

As for this clone: At one end, the junction sequence differs from germline, possibly due to a read error. The CDR3 DNA reads TGTGCCAGCAGGGAGACAGTGAAAACTGAAGCTTTCTTT. This encodes CASRETVKTEAFF. The chain is built from TRBV27 and TRBJ1-1; TRBD1 is a possible D gene (5 bases). This CDR3 has 13 amino acids. The germline V gene has CDR1 MNHEY and CDR2 SMNVEV (reference sequence).

The chain joins TRBV7-9 to TRBJ1-5; no clear D. Germline V gene sequence: CDR1 SEHNR, CDR2 FQNEAQ (reference sequence). This CDR3 has 12 amino acids. V shed 5 bases and J shed 7 bases, with 9 bases lying between them. Here the CDR3 DNA reads TGTGCCAGCAGCGCATCCCGGCAGCCCCAGCATTTT. It specifies CASSASRQPQHF.

The rearrangement links TRBV15 to TRBJ1-1; 7 bases line up with TRBD1. Germline V gene sequence: CDR1 LNHNV, CDR2 YYDKDF (reference sequence). V gave up 1 base and J gave up 2 bases; unmatched junction bases: 4. The CDR3 is 15 amino acids. CDR3 protein: CATSRGLGGNTEAFF. The CDR3 bases are TGTGCCACCAGCAGAGGACTAGGGGGCAACACTGAAGCTTTCTTT.

This sequence joins TRBV18 and TRBJ1-1, with 7 bases lining up with TRBD1. Germline CDR1 KGHSH, CDR2 LQKENI. Trimming at V came to 0 bases and at J to 4 bases, leaving 5 bases not matched to a gene. The CDR3 length is 15 residues. For the CDR3, the DNA is TGTGCCAGCTCACCACCGTCAGGGGGGTCCACTGAAGCTTTCTTT. It translates to CASSPPSGGSTEAFF.

This clone showed up just once. The chain links TRBV6-5 to TRBJ2-7, with D possibly matching TRBD2 (6 bases). Germline V CDR1 and CDR2: MNHEY, SVGAGI. Trimming cost V 0 bases and J 0 bases, with 12 bases left between them. This CDR3 region has 16 residues. The CDR3 protein is CASSYSSLGSSYEQYF. In nucleotides, the CDR3 is TGTGCCAGCAGTTACTCATCTCTCGGGAGCTCCTACGAGCAGTACTTC.

V and J are TRBV10-3 and TRBJ1-2; 7 positions agree with TRBD1. This CDR3 spans 14 amino acids. V shed 2 bases, J shed 7 bases, and the junction held 7 bases outside the gene matches. Germline V gene lookup returns CDR1 ENHRY and CDR2 SYGVKD. CDR3: CAISEPRTGIGYTF. As DNA, the CDR3 is TGTGCCATCAGTGAGCCGCGGACAGGAATTGGCTACACCTTC.

This rearrangement joins TRBV28 to TRBJ1-5, with 8 bases aligning to TRBD1. CDR3 length equals 15 residues. The V segment lost 6 bases and the J segment 5 bases; nucleotides outside the gene matches: 9. CDR1 MDHEN and CDR2 SYDVKM come from the germline V gene. The CDR3 loop reads CASRPTGTGYQPQHF. DNA for the CDR3: TGTGCCAGCAGGCCCACCGGGACAGGTTATCAGCCCCAGCATTTT.

V gene TRBV4-1 combines with J gene TRBJ1-3, with D possibly matching TRBD1 (6 bases). Trimming shortened V by 0 bases and J by 2 bases, and 14 bases separated the two germline ends. The CDR3 is 17 amino acids. Looked up from germline, CDR1 is MGHRA and CDR2 is YSYEKL. The CDR3 DNA sequence: TGCGCCAGCAGCCAAGATCGGGTGGGGGCTACTGGAAACACCATATATTTT. Protein sequence: CASSQDRVGATGNTIYF.

The chain joins TRBV13 to TRBJ2-7, with no clear D. The germline V gene encodes CDR1 PRHDT and CDR2 FYEKMQ (reference sequence). This CDR3 is built from 11 residues. V dropped 4 bases and J dropped 3 bases, with 4 bases sitting between them. This CDR3 is CASSYNYEQYF. The CDR3 nucleotides read TGTGCCAGCAGCTATAACTACGAGCAGTACTTC.

The chain joins TRBV11-2 to TRBJ1-1; D may be TRBD1 (6 bases). Germline values: CDR1 SGHAT, CDR2 FQNNGV. The ends were cut back, 3 bases at V and 0 bases at J, with 11 bases in the middle. This CDR3 region has 15 residues. The chain's CDR3 is CASSLGAAVNTEAFF. The CDR3 DNA reads TGTGCCAGCAGCTTGGGGGCGGCGGTGAACACTGAAGCTTTCTTT.